The 25 T cell receptor beta chains presented below share a single source sample, sequenced in a study of shared clonotypes between healthy human individuals. Some clones are missing from TCRdb's copy, which holds only in-frame ones; the method was immunoSEQ multiplex PCR. Of approximately 500,000 clones in the sample, approximately 79% were seen once. Sequenced input: PBMCs. These receptors were obtained from a woman aged 40 to 50 in good health. Some clones in this sample may be carry-over from other donors' samples.

The rearrangement joins TRBV2 to TRBJ2-1, with D perhaps matching TRBD2 (5 bases). The V gene's germline CDR1 is SNHLY and CDR2 FYNNEI. The CDR3 is 15 amino acids. Trimming cost V 6 bases and J 0 bases, with 12 bases left between them. The CDR3 DNA reads TGTGCCAGCAGAGTAGACTATCCCTCCTACAATGAGCAGTTCTTC. It translates to CASRVDYPSYNEQFF.

The chain has TRBV10-1 and TRBJ1-1; TRBD1 matches at 8 bases. The V and J ends lost 7 bases and 8 bases, in that order; junction bases with no gene match: 3. The CDR3 has 11 residues. Germline assignment: CDR1 WNHNN and CDR2 SYGVQD (reference sequence). CDR3 bases: TGCGCCAGCATTTGGACAGGGGAAGCTTTCTTT. Translated, it gives CASIWTGEAFF.

This clone was observed a few times. The identical CDR3 is also encoded by other nucleotide sequences in the sample. The chain recombines TRBV19 with TRBJ2-3; D is uncertain. The germline CDR1 and CDR2 sequences are LNHDA and SQIVND (reference sequence). The CDR3 runs 11 residues. The V and J ends lost 1 base and 4 bases respectively, with 0 bases between them. The CDR3 region has the DNA TGTGCCAGTAGTATAGCAGATACGCAGTATTTT. It codes for CASSIADTQYF. The full variable domain, completed using reference TRBV19 and TRBJ2-3, is DGGITQSPKYLFRKEGQNVTLSCEQNLNHDAMYWYRQDPGQGLRLIYYSQIVNDFQKGDIAEGYSVSREKKESFPLTVTSAQKNPTAFYLCASSIADTQYFGPGTRLTVL.

The chain combines TRBV28 with TRBJ1-4; no firm D call. Germline assignment: CDR1 MDHEN and CDR2 SYDVKM. There are 15 residues in the CDR3. The germline V and J ends were trimmed by 4 bases and 8 bases, with 17 bases remaining between them. The CDR3: CASSSRTESQEKLFF. CDR3 bases: TGTGCCAGCAGTTCCCGGACGGAGTCTCAGGAAAAACTGTTTTTT.

This rearrangement joins TRBV27 to TRBJ2-7, with TRBD2 matching 14 bases. J was trimmed by 4 bases and V by 5 bases; bases with no gene match: 4. Germline CDR1 is MNHEY and CDR2 is SMNVEV (reference sequence). The CDR3 sequence is 15 residues long. Here the CDR3 DNA reads TGTGCCAGCAGTCCCGGACTAGCGGGAGGATACGAGCAGTACTTC. It yields the protein CASSPGLAGGYEQYF.

This sequence joins TRBV25-1 and TRBJ1-6; TRBD1 matches at 7 bases. The junction had 5 bases not matched to a gene; V was cut back by 8 bases and J by 10 bases. The CDR3 sequence is 12 residues long. CDR1 is MGHDK and CDR2 is SYGVNS in the germline V gene. CDR3 loop: CASSDRESPLHF. The CDR3 DNA reads as TGTGCCAGCTCCGACAGGGAATCACCCCTCCACTTT.

This chain connects TRBV11-3 to TRBJ2-3; 11 bases match TRBD2. Germline V gives CDR1 SGHNT, CDR2 YENEEA. V dropped 3 bases and J dropped 3; count of bases not matched to a gene: 2. The CDR3 spans 15 residues. The CDR3 sequence: CASSFSGRGTDTQYF. DNA of the CDR3: TGTGCCAGCAGCTTTAGCGGGAGGGGGACAGATACGCAGTATTTT.

The genes are TRBV19 and TRBJ1-1; D gene uncertain. Germline assignment: CDR1 LNHDA and CDR2 SQIVND (reference sequence). The CDR3 runs to 15 residues. V was pared by 6 bases and J by 5 bases, with 19 bases between. In DNA, the CDR3 is TGTGCCAGTAGAATTACAGTGGGGTCCGGAACTGAAGCTTTCTTT. Amino acids: CASRITVGSGTEAFF.

The chain carries TRBV30 and TRBJ1-1; the D is unclear. Germline CDR1 and CDR2: GTSNPN and SVGIG (reference sequence). The CDR3 runs to 12 residues. V lost 4 bases to trimming and J lost 6 bases, with 12 bases between them. The CDR3 protein is CAWIRGDAEAFF. Written as DNA, the CDR3 is TGTGCCTGGATCCGGGGTGATGCTGAAGCTTTCTTT.

V is TRBV7-3 and J is TRBJ2-3; 7 bases are a match to TRBD2. The CDR3 spans 15 residues. Germline V CDR1 and CDR2: SGHTA, FQGTGA. Trimming cost V 4 bases and J 1 base; bases outside gene matches: 5. CDR3 nucleotide sequence: TGTGCCAGCAGCTCCGGGAGGACGGGCACAGATACGCAGTATTTT. This sequence encodes CASSSGRTGTDTQYF.

This clone is a singleton in its sample. The chain has TRBV5-6 and TRBJ2-3, with D maybe TRBD2 (6 bases). V gave up 2 bases and J gave up 0 bases, with 7 bases separating them. The CDR3 loop spans 14 amino acids. Germline V gives CDR1 SGHDT, CDR2 YYEEEE. CDR3 bases: TGTGCCAGCAGCTTTGGGACTAGCACAGATACGCAGTATTTT. Translating it yields CASSFGTSTDTQYF.

The V gene is TRBV7-9, the J gene TRBJ2-7, with D perhaps given as TRBD1 or TRBD2 (5 bases each). The germline CDR1 and CDR2 sequences are SEHNR and FQNEAQ (reference sequence). Trimming shortened V by 5 bases and J by 3 bases, and 11 bases separated the two germline ends. This CDR3 comprises 13 residues. Here the CDR3 DNA reads TGTGCCAGCAGCCCAGGGAGTCACTACGAGCAGTACTTC. Its protein is CASSPGSHYEQYF.

This clone showed up just a few times. The V call is TRBV6-5, the J call TRBJ1-1; tentative D call: TRBD1 (6 bases). Deletions cut 0 bases from V and 5 bases from J, with 16 bases between. This CDR3 comprises 16 residues. Germline V CDR1 and CDR2: MNHEY, SVGAGI. For the CDR3, the DNA is TGTGCCAGCAGTTACTCGAGGCAGGGGCTGAGGACTGAAGCTTTCTTT. Translating gives CASSYSRQGLRTEAFF.

V usage is TRBV14 and J usage is TRBJ1-1; D is unclear. Germline V CDR1 and CDR2: SGHDN, FVKESK. Trimming stripped 0 bases from V and 1 base from J, with 9 bases between. CDR3 size: 15 residues. The DNA of the CDR3 is TGTGCCAGCAGCCAAGACGGCGGCCGGAACACTGAAGCTTTCTTT. Encoded protein: CASSQDGGRNTEAFF.

The V gene is TRBV19, the J gene TRBJ1-4; D gene ambiguous. CDR3 length equals 14 residues. The germline V gene encodes CDR1 LNHDA and CDR2 SQIVND (reference sequence). The V end lost 7 bases, the J end lost 7 bases, and 16 bases lay between the germline ends. CDR3 protein: CASKAAGKIEKLFF. CDR3 in DNA: TGTGCCAGTAAGGCAGCGGGCAAGATTGAAAAACTGTTTTTT.

The CDR3 bases are TGTGCCATTGCGGGACTAGCGGGACGAGATACGCAGTATTTT. Residues: CAIAGLAGRDTQYF. The V call is TRBV10-3, the J call TRBJ2-3, with 13 bases lining up with TRBD2. This CDR3 is built from 14 residues. Germline lookup yields CDR1 ENHRY and CDR2 SYGVKD. The ends lost 9 bases at V and 5 bases at J; junction bases unmatched: 5.

The chain links TRBV29-1 to TRBJ1-2; D may be TRBD1 (5 bases). The ends were cut back, 0 bases at V and 7 bases at J, with 15 bases in the middle. CDR1 and CDR2 (germline): SQVTM, ANQGSEA. The CDR3 runs 14 residues. CDR3 sequence reads: CSVEDRGSSAGYTF. CDR3 coding DNA: TGCAGCGTTGAAGATAGGGGATCGTCTGCTGGCTACACCTTC.

DNA of the CDR3: TGTGCCAGCGCCACCTACCCCCCGGACCCTTCACTCGGCGAGCAGTACTTC. It is translated as CASATYPPDPSLGEQYF. The rearrangement uses TRBV7-9 and TRBJ2-7; no clear D. CDR3 length: 17 amino acids. Germline V gene data show CDR1 as SEHNR and CDR2 as FQNEAQ (reference sequence). The V end was cut by 8 bases, the J end by 6 bases, with 29 bases between.

In this sample, this clone turned up a few times. This rearrangement joins TRBV19 to TRBJ2-3; 8 bases agree with TRBD2. V lost 3 bases and J lost 4; bases outside the gene matches: 9. The length of the CDR3 is 16 residues. Germline V lookup: CDR1 LNHDA, CDR2 SQIVND (reference sequence). DNA of the CDR3: TGTGCCAGTAGTATTCGGGAGGGAGTCCCACCAGATACGCAGTATTTT. Translation gives CASSIREGVPPDTQYF.

The gene calls are TRBV7-3 and TRBJ2-1; 7 nucleotides agree with TRBD1. Germline lookup yields CDR1 SGHTA and CDR2 FQGTGA. V dropped 5 bases and J dropped 5; count of bases not matched to a gene: 6. The CDR3 consists of 14 residues. This CDR3 reads CASSKGGPDNEQFF. The CDR3, as DNA: TGTGCCAGCAGCAAAGGGGGCCCGGACAATGAGCAGTTCTTC.

This chain connects TRBV19 to TRBJ2-6; weak D call: TRBD1 (6 bases). This CDR3 region has 16 residues. V was cut by 5 bases and J by 0 bases, with 11 bases left in between. Germline V gene sequence: CDR1 LNHDA, CDR2 SQIVND (reference sequence). DNA of the CDR3: TGTGCCAGTAGTGTGGGGGCGACCTCTGGGGCCAACGTCCTGACTTTC. This codes for CASSVGATSGANVLTF. The variable domain in full, with the rest retrieved from reference TRBV19 and TRBJ2-6, is DGGITQSPKYLFRKEGQNVTLSCEQNLNHDAMYWYRQDPGQGLRLIYYSQIVNDFQKGDIAEGYSVSREKKESFPLTVTSAQKNPTAFYLCASSVGATSGANVLTFGAGSRLTVL.

The rearrangement links TRBV14 to TRBJ1-5; D unresolved. There are 13 residues in the CDR3. Germline V gene lookup returns CDR1 SGHDN and CDR2 FVKESK. The V end was cut by 4 bases, the J end by 4 bases, with 8 bases between. The CDR3 spells CASSLTTNQPQHF. The CDR3 nucleotides read TGTGCCAGCAGCCTCACGACAAATCAGCCCCAGCATTTT.

The gene calls are TRBV6-5 and TRBJ1-5; 8 bases are shared with TRBD1. J lost 5 bases, V lost 10 bases, and 7 bases had no gene match. CDR1 is MNHEY and CDR2 is SVGAGI in the germline V gene. This CDR3 has 13 residues. The CDR3 DNA reads TGTGCCACCCGGACAGGGAGTGATCAGCCCCAGCATTTT. This codes for CATRTGSDQPQHF.

A word on this clone: A much larger clonotype is one base distant, so this may be a read error. The CDR3 reads CASSFYNEQFF. CDR3 sequence (DNA): TGTGCCAGCAGCTTCTACAATGAGCAGTTCTTC. The chain uses TRBV7-8 and TRBJ2-1; D gene ambiguous. CDR3 length equals 11 residues. Per the germline V gene, CDR1 is SGHVS and CDR2 is FQNEAQ. V was trimmed by 3 bases and J by 3 bases, leaving 0 bases between them.

The V call is TRBV19, the J call TRBJ2-7; TRBD1 might be the D (6 bases). Germline assignment: CDR1 LNHDA and CDR2 SQIVND (reference sequence). The ends were cut back, 10 bases at V and 0 bases at J, with 13 bases in the middle. The CDR3 contains 13 residues. This chain's CDR3 is CATRDIDSYEQYF. The CDR3 nucleotides read TGTGCCACACGGGACATAGACTCCTACGAGCAGTACTTC.